This T cell receptor (beta chain) derives from a study of control samples from healthy donors and cancer patients. This clone was counted once. The repertoire was sequenced with immunoSEQ multiplex PCR; TCRdb's copy has only in-frame clones and lacks some. The sample has 130,000 or so clones, about 90% seen once; the top ten hold 2% to 2.5%. CDR1 is LNHDA and CDR2 is SQIVND in the germline V gene (reference sequence). Between the trimmed V and J ends, which lost 4 bases and 7 bases, there was a span of 11 bases. There are 14 residues in the CDR3. Sequenced sample: blood. This chain connects TRBV19 to TRBJ1-6; possibly TRBD1 for D (6 bases). The TCR was taken from a woman aged 50 to 60 in good health. The CDR3 DNA reads TGTGCCAGTAGTAGCACAGGGAGGAATTCACCCCTCCACTTT. The encoded protein is CASSSTGRNSPLHF. The variable domain in full, with the rest retrieved from reference TRBV19 and TRBJ1-6, is DGGITQSPKYLFRKEGQNVTLSCEQNLNHDAMYWYRQDPGQGLRLIYYSQIVNDFQKGDIAEGYSVSREKKESFPLTVTSAQKNPTAFYLCASSSTGRNSPLHFGNGTRLTVT.